This is a list of T cell receptor beta chains from one sample in a study of blood T cell repertoires in COVID-19. Only in-frame clones appear in the TCRdb table, and some are missing; sequencing was by immunoSEQ multiplex PCR. Among about 34,000 clones listed, 85% were seen once. Material for sequencing was peripheral blood. The source is a human donor with acute or convalescent COVID-19. The donor label of this sample is uncertain. The CDR3 runs from the conserved cysteine through the conserved F or W. The order of the fields is clone size, J gene, D gene, V gene, CDR3 DNA, CDR3 protein. The D gene is left open where the match is weak. Size values are once, few and many counts, or a class for expanded clones, and some rows have none.

-	TRBJ2-1	TRBD2	TRBV24-1	TGTGCCACCACCTCCCCCGGGGCTAGCGGGTTTACGGATTATGAGCAGTTCTTC	CATTSPGASGFTDYEQFF
few	TRBJ2-7	TRBD1	TRBV19	TGTGCCAGTAGCACTGGACAGGGCGAGCAGTACTTC	CASSTGQGEQYF
-	TRBJ2-1	-	TRBV15	TGTGCCACCAGCAGAGATCTTCTAGCGCGCGAGCAGTTCTTC	CATSRDLLAREQFF
once	TRBJ1-1	-	TRBV28	TGTGCCAGCAGTTTGATCAGGGCGAACACTGAAGCTTTCTTT	CASSLIRANTEAFF
-	TRBJ2-1	-	TRBV2	TGTGCCAGCAGCAGGCCCGGAGGGACAGCATACAATGAGCAGTTCTTC	CASSRPGGTAYNEQFF
once	TRBJ2-7	-	TRBV5-8	TGTGCCAGCACAGCTCCTAGGGGGTGGGGTCCCGAGCAGTACTTC	CASTAPRGWGPEQYF
-	TRBJ1-2	-	TRBV28	TGTGCCAGCAGTTTTGAGGGCTATGGCTACACCTTC	CASSFEGYGYTF
-	TRBJ1-1	-	TRBV27	TGTGCCACCCTACCCCTGACAGCCTCGAACACTGAAGCTTTCTTT	CATLPLTASNTEAFF
-	TRBJ2-1	-	TRBV16	TGTGCCAGCAGCCAATTGGATCTCGGGGGTGAGCAGTTCTTC	CASSQLDLGGEQFF
-	TRBJ1-3	-	TRBV6-4	TGTGCCAGCAGGCGGACAGCGAGCTCTGGAAACACCATATATTTT	CASRRTASSGNTIYF
-	TRBJ2-6	TRBD2	TRBV7-8	TGTGCCAGCAGCTTCCCCGCCGGGACTAGTAACTCTGGGGCCAACGTCCTGACTTTC	CASSFPAGTSNSGANVLTF
-	TRBJ1-1	TRBD1	TRBV18	TGTGCCAGCTCCCCCGGGACAGGGGTCACTGAAGCTTTCTTT	CASSPGTGVTEAFF
-	TRBJ1-6	-	TRBV2	TGTGCCAGCAGCCTACAGTCTTCACCCCTCCACTTT	CASSLQSSPLHF
once	TRBJ1-5	TRBD1	TRBV7-2	TGTGCCAGCAGCCGCGGACAGGGAGGCAATCAGCCCCAGCATTTT	CASSRGQGGNQPQHF
-	TRBJ1-4	-	TRBV19	TGTGCCACCAACAGAGTTTTTAATGAAAAACTGTTTTTT	CATNRVFNEKLFF
-	TRBJ1-6	-	TRBV7-2	TGTGCCAGCACCCAAGATTCAGGCTCACCCCTCCACTTT	CASTQDSGSPLHF
-	TRBJ1-1	-	TRBV12-3/TRBV12-4	TGTGCCAGCAAACAGGGTGGGGTCACTGAAGCTTTCTTT	CASKQGGVTEAFF
-	TRBJ2-2	-	TRBV6-5	TGTGCCAGCATAGTAACTGACACCGGGGAGCTGTTTTTT	CASIVTDTGELFF
few	TRBJ2-3	TRBD2	TRBV18	TGTGCCAGCTCACCCGTGTTTGGGACTAGCGGACCCTCTAGCACAGATACGCAGTATTTT	CASSPVFGTSGPSSTDTQYF
-	TRBJ2-5	-	TRBV4-1	TGCGCCAGCAGCCAGGCGACAGCGTTCCAAGAGACCCAGTACTTC	CASSQATAFQETQYF
-	TRBJ2-3	TRBD1	TRBV6-2/TRBV6-3	TGTGCCAGCAGTTATGGGGACAGAGGATGGTCAGATACGCAGTATTTT	CASSYGDRGWSDTQYF
-	TRBJ2-3	TRBD1	TRBV12-5	TGTGCTAGTGGTTTGGTACGGACAGGGGGCACAGATACGCAGTATTTT	CASGLVRTGGTDTQYF
-	TRBJ2-3	-	TRBV6-5	TGTGCCAGCAGTTCCGCGGCAGATACGCAGTATTTT	CASSSAADTQYF
-	TRBJ2-3	-	TRBV9	TGTGCCAGCAGCGTAGGCAACTTCGGCACAGATACGCAGTATTTT	CASSVGNFGTDTQYF
-	TRBJ2-7	-	TRBV7-6	TGTGCCAGCAGCTTAGGGGCAGTAACCAACGAGCAGTACTTC	CASSLGAVTNEQYF
-	TRBJ2-7	TRBD1	TRBV19	TGTGCCAGTAGTACCTTCGGGACAGGGATTACCTACGAGCAGTACTTC	CASSTFGTGITYEQYF
-	TRBJ1-1	TRBD1	TRBV28	TGTGCCAGCAGCCTTTCCACGACAGGGGGGACTGAAGCTTTCTTT	CASSLSTTGGTEAFF
-	TRBJ2-3	-	TRBV24-1	TGTGCCACCAGTGTATATGATACGCAGTATTTT	CATSVYDTQYF
-	TRBJ2-7	TRBD1	TRBV7-2	TGTGCCAGCAGCTTAGCGACAGGGGAAATCTACGAGCAGTACTTC	CASSLATGEIYEQYF
-	TRBJ1-5	-	TRBV24-1	TGTGCCACCAGTGTGGGGGCCAACAATCAGCCCCAGCATTTT	CATSVGANNQPQHF
-	TRBJ2-1	-	TRBV6-2/TRBV6-3	TGTGCCAGCAGTTACCCTCCGGGACAAAACTACAATGAGCAGTTCTTC	CASSYPPGQNYNEQFF
-	TRBJ2-1	-	TRBV15	TGTGCCACCAGCAGAGATGGTCAGGGTGGTGAGCAGTTCTTC	CATSRDGQGGEQFF
few	TRBJ2-3	-	TRBV27	TGTGCCAGCAGTTACCGACTAGGGATCACAGATACGCAGTATTTT	CASSYRLGITDTQYF
few	TRBJ1-4	-	TRBV5-3	TGTGCCAGAAGCTTGGTAGGGGCAAATGAAAAACTGTTTTTT	CARSLVGANEKLFF
-	TRBJ2-3	TRBD2	TRBV24-1	TGTGCCACCCGCCCAGCGGGAGCGGTAGATACGCAGTATTTT	CATRPAGAVDTQYF
-	TRBJ2-7	-	TRBV3-1/TRBV3-2	TGTGCCAGCAGCCAAGAGGCTCTAGCCTACGAGCAGTACTTC	CASSQEALAYEQYF
-	TRBJ1-1	-	TRBV5-1	TGCGCCAGCAGCTTCACGGGGTGGGAGGAAGCTTTCTTT	CASSFTGWEEAFF
-	TRBJ2-1	TRBD2	TRBV2	TGTGCCAGCACCCCGGGGAGAGCGGGAGCTGGGAATGAGCAGTTCTTC	CASTPGRAGAGNEQFF
once	TRBJ2-7	TRBD2	TRBV7-2	TGTGCCAGCAGCCCCCAATCGGGTAGCGGGGAGCAGTACTTC	CASSPQSGSGEQYF
-	TRBJ2-7	TRBD1	TRBV20-1	TGCAGTGCTAGTCAGGGACAGGGTAGTCACGAGCAGTACTTC	CSASQGQGSHEQYF
-	TRBJ2-3	TRBD2	TRBV6-2/TRBV6-3	TGTGCCAGCAGTTACCTAATAGCGGGGGGGCATCGCGGTACCCCCCCAGATACGCAGTATTTT	CASSYLIAGGHRGTPPDTQYF
-	TRBJ1-2	-	TRBV11-2	TGTGCCAGCAGCCCGATGGACAGCTATGGCTACACCTTC	CASSPMDSYGYTF
-	TRBJ2-5	-	TRBV5-6	TGTGCCAGCAGCCTAGGGCTGGGGGGAGAGACCCAGTACTTC	CASSLGLGGETQYF
-	TRBJ1-4	-	TRBV6-5	TGTGCCAGCAGTTCCCCGCGGGCCGGGGGACAAAAACTGTTTTTT	CASSSPRAGGQKLFF
-	TRBJ2-1	TRBD1	TRBV7-9	TGTGCCAGCAGCAAGACAGGGGCGGGCTCCTACAATGAGCAGTTCTTC	CASSKTGAGSYNEQFF
once	TRBJ2-5	-	TRBV11-2	TGTGCCAGCAGCTCGGACAGAGAAGAGACCCAGTACTTC	CASSSDREETQYF
once	TRBJ2-5	-	TRBV7-8	TGTGCCAGCAGCCCGAACCCGGAAGAGACCCAGTACTTC	CASSPNPEETQYF
-	TRBJ1-3	-	TRBV19	TGTGCCAGTAGTATACGAAGGTCCGGGACTGGAAACACCATATATTTT	CASSIRRSGTGNTIYF
-	TRBJ1-1	-	TRBV11-3	TGTGCCAGCAGCTTTCAGGGGAACACTGAAGCTTTCTTT	CASSFQGNTEAFF
-	TRBJ2-3	TRBD2	TRBV10-3	TGTGCCATTTCTGGGACTAGCGGAATACCAGATACGCAGTATTTT	CAISGTSGIPDTQYF
-	TRBJ1-1	-	TRBV19	TGTGCCAGTAGTATTCTCAGGGTGGACACTGAAGCTTTCTTT	CASSILRVDTEAFF
-	TRBJ1-2	TRBD1	TRBV25-1	TGTGCCAGCACTCCCGGGACAGGGTATGGCTACACCTTC	CASTPGTGYGYTF
-	TRBJ1-2	TRBD1	TRBV4-3	TGCGCCAGCAGCCAAACAGGGGCCCCCGGCTACACCTTC	CASSQTGAPGYTF
-	TRBJ1-1	-	TRBV5-1	TGCGCCAGCAGCTTGAACATTAACACTGAAGCTTTCTTT	CASSLNINTEAFF